These 11 T cell receptor beta chains share one sample of origin, sequenced in a study of T cell repertoires and HLA-DP antigens. Clones were read by immunoSEQ multiplex PCR, and TCRdb kept only the in-frame ones, dropping some. The sample contains fewer than 95,000 clones, around nine tenths of which appear only once. These receptors have no known antigen. The specimen was CD4+ T cells from PBMCs. These receptor sequences come from a man aged 45-65 years in good health and CMV-seronegative.

This sequence joins TRBV5-1 and TRBJ2-1; 9 nucleotides match TRBD2. This CDR3 region has 14 residues. V was clipped by 6 bases and J by 10 bases; unmatched bases: 11. The germline V gene encodes CDR1 SGHRS and CDR2 YFSETQ. DNA of the CDR3: TGCGCCAGCACCCCCGGGCTAGCGGGACGAGAGCAGTTCTTC. Translated, it gives CASTPGLAGREQFF.

This sequence joins TRBV10-3 and TRBJ2-1, with TRBD2 matching over 9 bases. The CDR3 is 16 amino acids. Germline V gene sequence: CDR1 ENHRY, CDR2 SYGVKD. Unmatched junction bases numbered 10, after V lost 3 bases and J lost 7 bases. For the CDR3, the DNA is TGTGCCATCAGTGACACGGGGCGGGAGGGCCGGAATGAGCAGTTCTTC. Residues: CAISDTGREGRNEQFF.

This clone showed up just a few times. Here the CDR3 DNA reads TGCGCCAGCAGGGTAGGAAAAGATACGCAGTATTTT. This codes for CASRVGKDTQYF. The J gene is TRBJ2-3, the V gene TRBV4-1; unclear D gene. This CDR3 is built from 12 residues. Looked up from germline, CDR1 is MGHRA and CDR2 is YSYEKL. Trimming left V 6 bases short and J 5 bases short, with 9 bases between.

The genes are TRBV5-6 and TRBJ2-3; TRBD2 agrees at 9 bases. This CDR3 comprises 18 residues. Germline loops: CDR1 SGHDT, CDR2 YYEEEE. V lost 5 bases and J lost 4; bases outside the gene matches: 17. The CDR3 nucleotides are TGTGCCAGCAGGAAGTTCCCTGAACCGGGACTAGCTTCAGATACGCAGTATTTT. This sequence encodes CASRKFPEPGLASDTQYF.

This chain joins TRBV23-1 and TRBJ2-2; D call uncertain. TRBV23-1 carries the ORF label, with uncertain function. CDR3 length: 12 amino acids. Trimming stripped 5 bases from V and 6 bases from J, with 7 bases between. CDR3 DNA: TGCGCCAGCAGTAATAGGCCCGGGGAGCTGTTTTTT. This translates into CASSNRPGELFF.

The chain uses TRBV5-1 and TRBJ2-3, with 12 bases aligning to TRBD2. Germline values: CDR1 SGHRS, CDR2 YFSETQ. The trim removed 4 bases at V and 2 bases at J, leaving 5 bases unmatched. The CDR3 has 16 amino acids. CDR3 region: CASSAGLAGNTDTQYF. The CDR3 DNA is TGCGCCAGCAGCGCCGGACTAGCGGGGAACACAGATACGCAGTATTTT.

This clone rates as medium-sized. The V gene is TRBV29-1, the J gene TRBJ1-5, with 8 nucleotides matching TRBD1. Germline CDR1 and CDR2: SQVTM and ANQGSEA. This CDR3 is built from 14 residues. The trim removed 6 bases at V and 2 bases at J, leaving 6 bases unmatched. The DNA for the CDR3 is TGCAGCGTGTCTCAGGGGGCAGGCAATCAGCCCCAGCATTTT. It encodes CSVSQGAGNQPQHF.

V gene TRBV19 combines with J gene TRBJ1-5; possibly TRBD1 for D (6 bases). The CDR3 is 16 residues long. The V end was cut by 6 bases, the J end by 1 base, with 16 bases between. CDR1 and CDR2 from the germline V gene are LNHDA and SQIVND (reference sequence). The CDR3 here is CASSFTGRRSNQPQHF. CDR3 sequence (DNA): TGTGCCAGTAGCTTCACAGGGAGACGAAGCAATCAGCCCCAGCATTTT.

The chain has TRBV5-1 and TRBJ2-3, with no clear D. CDR3 length: 12 amino acids. The V end was cut by 0 bases, the J end by 5 bases, with 4 bases between. CDR1 is SGHRS and CDR2 is YFSETQ in the germline V gene. This CDR3 is CASSLVRDTQYF. CDR3 DNA sequence: TGCGCCAGCAGCTTGGTTAGAGATACGCAGTATTTT.

J is TRBJ2-4 and V is TRBV14; 11 positions match TRBD2. The CDR3 consists of 16 residues. V lost 4 bases, J lost 3 bases, and 5 bases stayed unmatched. The germline V gene encodes CDR1 SGHDN and CDR2 FVKESK. CDR3 loop: CASSPLAGGGKNIQYF. The CDR3, as DNA: TGTGCCAGCAGCCCCTTAGCGGGGGGGGGCAAAAACATTCAGTACTTC.

The chain has TRBV5-1 and TRBJ2-1, with 8 bases that match TRBD2. The CDR3 has 15 residues. CDR1 SGHRS and CDR2 YFSETQ come from the germline V gene. After removal of 4 bases from V and 0 bases from J, the junction contained 3 bases not matched to a gene. The CDR3: CASSPSGSSYNEQFF. The CDR3 DNA reads as TGCGCCAGCAGCCCCAGCGGGAGCTCCTACAATGAGCAGTTCTTC. The full variable domain, completed using reference TRBV5-1 and TRBJ2-1, is KAGVTQTPRYLIKTRGQQVTLSCSPISGHRSVSWYQQTPGQGLQFLFEYFSETQRNKGNFPGRFSGRQFSNSRSEMNVSTLELGDSALYLCASSPSGSSYNEQFFGPGTRLTVL.